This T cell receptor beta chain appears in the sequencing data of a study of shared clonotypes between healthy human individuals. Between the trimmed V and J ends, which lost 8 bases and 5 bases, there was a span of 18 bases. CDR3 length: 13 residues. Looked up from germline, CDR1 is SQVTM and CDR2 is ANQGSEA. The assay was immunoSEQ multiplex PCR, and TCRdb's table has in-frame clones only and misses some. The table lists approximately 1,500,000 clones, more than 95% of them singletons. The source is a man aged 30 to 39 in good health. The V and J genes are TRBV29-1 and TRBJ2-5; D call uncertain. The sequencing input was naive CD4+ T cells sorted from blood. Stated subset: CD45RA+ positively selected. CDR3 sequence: CSCTGPPRETQYF. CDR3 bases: TGCAGCTGCACCGGGCCCCCTCGGGAGACCCAGTACTTC. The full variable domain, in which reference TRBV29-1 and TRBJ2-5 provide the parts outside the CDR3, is SAVISQKPSRDICQRGTSLTIQCQVDSQVTMMFWYRQQPGQSLTLIATANQGSEATYESGFVIDKFPISRPNLTFSTLTVSNMSPEDSSIYLCSCTGPPRETQYFGPGTRLLVL.